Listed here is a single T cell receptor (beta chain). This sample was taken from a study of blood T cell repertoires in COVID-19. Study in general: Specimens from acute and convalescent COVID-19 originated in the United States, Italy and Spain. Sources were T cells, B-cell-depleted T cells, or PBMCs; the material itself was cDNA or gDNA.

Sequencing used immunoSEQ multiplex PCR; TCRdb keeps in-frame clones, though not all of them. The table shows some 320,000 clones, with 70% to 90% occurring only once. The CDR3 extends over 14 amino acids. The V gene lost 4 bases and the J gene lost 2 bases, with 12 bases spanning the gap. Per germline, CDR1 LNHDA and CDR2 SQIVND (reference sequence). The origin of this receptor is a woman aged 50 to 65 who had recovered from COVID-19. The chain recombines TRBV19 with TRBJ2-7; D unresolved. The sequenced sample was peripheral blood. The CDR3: CASSKSVNTYEQYF. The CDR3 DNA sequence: TGTGCCAGTAGTAAGAGCGTAAACACCTACGAGCAGTACTTC.